This section outlines one T cell receptor (beta chain) sequence together with its context. The data were obtained in a study of T cell responses to AZD1222 COVID-19 vaccine. Some clones are missing from TCRdb's copy, which holds only in-frame ones; the method was immunoSEQ multiplex PCR. This sample has more than 70,000 clones, with roughly 85% found just once. Looked up from germline, CDR1 is KGHSH and CDR2 is LQKENI. V was pared by 4 bases and J by 1 base, with 5 bases of the junction left unmatched. The CDR3 extends over 15 amino acids. This specimen consisted of peripheral blood, obtained on day 0 of AZD1222 vaccination. This rearrangement joins TRBV18 to TRBJ1-1; TRBD1 matches 8 bases. This TCR came from an adult in good health. The CDR3 sequence is CASSLRQGPNTEAFF. CDR3 nucleotide sequence: TGTGCCAGCTCACTGCGACAGGGGCCGAACACTGAAGCTTTCTTT.